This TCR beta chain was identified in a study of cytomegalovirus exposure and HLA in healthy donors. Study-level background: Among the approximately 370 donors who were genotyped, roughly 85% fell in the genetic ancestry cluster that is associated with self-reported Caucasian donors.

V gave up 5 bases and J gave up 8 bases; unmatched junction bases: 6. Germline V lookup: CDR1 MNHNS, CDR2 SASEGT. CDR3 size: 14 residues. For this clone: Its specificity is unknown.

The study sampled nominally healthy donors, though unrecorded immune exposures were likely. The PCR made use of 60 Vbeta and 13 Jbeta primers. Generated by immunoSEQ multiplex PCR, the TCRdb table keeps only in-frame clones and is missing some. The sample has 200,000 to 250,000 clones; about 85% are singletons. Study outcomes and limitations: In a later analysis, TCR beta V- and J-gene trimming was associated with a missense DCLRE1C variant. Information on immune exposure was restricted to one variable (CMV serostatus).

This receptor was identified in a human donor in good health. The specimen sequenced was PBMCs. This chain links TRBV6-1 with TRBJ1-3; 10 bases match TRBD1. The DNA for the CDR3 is TGTGCCAGCAGTACCAGACAGGGGGCAGACACCATATATTTT. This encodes CASSTRQGADTIYF.